Listed below are T cell receptor beta chains from one sample, sequenced in a study of shared clonotypes between healthy human individuals. TCRdb's table, derived via immunoSEQ multiplex PCR, lists solely in-frame clones and lacks some. The profile covers roughly 1,800,000 clones, with approximately 94% appearing a single time and approximately 1% taken by the ten largest. The sample was naive CD8+ T cells sorted from blood. Receptor source: a man aged 18-30 years in good health. Each CDR3 is given with its conserved first and last residue. A D gene is named only where the DNA matches it firmly. Only some rows state a clone size, as once, few, many or a class for expanded clones.

J gene	D gene	V gene	clone size	CDR3 protein	CDR3 DNA
TRBJ2-7	-	TRBV6-5	-	CASTPLGPALGEQYF	TGTGCCAGCACCCCCTTGGGTCCTGCCTTGGGCGAGCAGTACTTC
TRBJ2-7	-	TRBV10-3	-	CAIRTENYEQYF	TGTGCCATCAGGACAGAAAACTACGAGCAGTACTTC
TRBJ1-4	-	TRBV6-5	-	CASSYAVSRPNEKLFF	TGTGCCAGCAGTTACGCGGTCTCCAGACCTAATGAAAAACTGTTTTTT
TRBJ2-7	TRBD2	TRBV5-6	-	CASSSGGVPYEQYF	TGTGCCAGCAGCTCCGGGGGGGTTCCCTACGAGCAGTACTTC
TRBJ2-7	TRBD1	TRBV5-1	-	CASSSPGTGVWEQYF	TGCGCCAGCAGCTCCCCCGGGACAGGGGTCTGGGAGCAGTACTTC
TRBJ1-1	-	TRBV30	-	CAWSGLGGDTEAFF	TGTGCCTGGAGTGGCTTGGGGGGGGACACTGAAGCTTTCTTT
TRBJ2-7	-	TRBV13	once	CASSSTDGRVYF	TGTGCCAGCAGCTCCACTGACGGGCGCGTGTACTTC
TRBJ2-3	TRBD1	TRBV11-3	-	CASSLEGGQGTDTQYF	TGTGCCAGCAGCTTAGAAGGGGGACAGGGAACAGATACGCAGTATTTT
TRBJ2-1	TRBD2	TRBV5-6	-	CASIGLAGEGGQFF	TGTGCCAGCATCGGACTAGCGGGGGAGGGAGGGCAGTTCTTC
TRBJ2-5	TRBD2	TRBV9	-	CASSVEGLSQETQYF	TGTGCCAGCAGCGTAGAGGGACTATCACAAGAGACCCAGTACTTC
TRBJ1-1	-	TRBV6-5	-	CASSYGRWTEAFF	TGTGCCAGCAGTTACGGAAGGTGGACTGAAGCTTTCTTT
TRBJ1-1	-	TRBV30	few	CAWSGGLGGTEAFF	TGTGCCTGGAGTGGAGGATTGGGCGGCACTGAAGCTTTCTTT
TRBJ2-7	-	TRBV7-2	-	CASSASFGSYEQYF	TGTGCCAGCAGCGCCTCCTTCGGCTCCTACGAGCAGTACTTC
TRBJ1-1	-	TRBV5-4	-	CATPSPTEGTEAFF	TGTGCCACCCCTTCCCCGACAGAGGGCACTGAAGCTTTCTTT
TRBJ2-7	TRBD2	TRBV2	-	CASGGGVSYEQYF	TGTGCCAGCGGTGGGGGGGTCTCCTACGAGCAGTACTTC
TRBJ2-7	TRBD2	TRBV5-6	-	CASSLKGLAVYF	TGTGCCAGCAGCTTGAAGGGCCTAGCGGTCTACTTC
TRBJ2-7	-	TRBV27	-	CASSFGMTYEQYF	TGTGCCAGCAGTTTTGGGATGACCTACGAGCAGTACTTC
TRBJ2-7	-	TRBV5-6	-	CASSLGGRDEQYF	TGTGCCAGCAGCTTGGGGGGTCGGGACGAGCAGTACTTC